This TCR beta chain is drawn from a study of CD8 T cells in Susac syndrome. General study findings and limits: Only a relatively small number of individuals were included in the TCR sequencing and HLA analysis.

With random hexamers, roughly 0.5 to 1 ug RNA was reverse transcribed. It was immunoSEQ multiplex PCR that amplified TCR beta CDR3 across 54 Vbeta and 13 Jbeta. TCRdb re-derived calls from the immunoSEQ multiplex PCR reads in MiXCR, one entry per CDR3 protein. The repertoire holds some 300,000 distinct CDR3 sequences, with 75% to 85% as singletons. It was negative isolation that provided the CD8+ and CD4+ T cells, whereas TEMRA cells were enriched by FACS. Trimming cost V 1 base and J 5 bases; bases outside gene matches: 4. The CDR3 contains 15 residues. CDR1 and CDR2 (germline): MNHEY, SVGAGI. As to this clonotype: As yet, its antigen is unknown.

This TCR was recovered from a human donor with multiple sclerosis. Sequences were obtained from CD8+ T cells from PBMCs. The chain employs TRBV6-5 and TRBJ2-5; the match to TRBD2 covers 10 bases. CDR3 loop: CASSYFSGREETQYF. The CDR3, as DNA: TGTGCCAGCAGTTACTTCAGCGGGAGGGAGGAGACCCAGTACTTC.